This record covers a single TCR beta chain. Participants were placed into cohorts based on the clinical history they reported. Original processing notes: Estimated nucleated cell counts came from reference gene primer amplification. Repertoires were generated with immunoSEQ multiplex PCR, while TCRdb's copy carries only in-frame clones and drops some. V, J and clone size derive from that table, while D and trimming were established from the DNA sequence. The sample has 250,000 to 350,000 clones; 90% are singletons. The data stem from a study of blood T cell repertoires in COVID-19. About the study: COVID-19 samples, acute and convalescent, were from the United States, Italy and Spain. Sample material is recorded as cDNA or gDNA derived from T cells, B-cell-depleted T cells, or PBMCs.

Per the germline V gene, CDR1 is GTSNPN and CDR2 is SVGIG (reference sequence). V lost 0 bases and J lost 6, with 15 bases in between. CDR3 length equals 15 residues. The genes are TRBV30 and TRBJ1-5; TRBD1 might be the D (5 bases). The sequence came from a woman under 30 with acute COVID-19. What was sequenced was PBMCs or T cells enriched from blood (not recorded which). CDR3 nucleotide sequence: TGTGCCTGGAGTGTACCACAGGTAATCCGTCAGCCCCAGCATTTT. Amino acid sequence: CAWSVPQVIRQPQHF.